This T cell receptor beta chain appears in the sequencing data of a study of T cell changes during pregnancy in multiple sclerosis (dated by TCRdb to about 2019). Broadly, across the study: The study examined how the T cell repertoire changed over the course of pregnancy in women with multiple sclerosis.

On this clone: It has no known antigen specificity. Base-call qualities are not available, and no considerably larger clone is one nucleotide away.

The library was made by the immunoSEQ multiplex PCR assay. TCRdb took over this immuneACCESS table, retaining in-frame rearrangements with V and J assigned. Such tables are incomplete; in checked studies, under half of the missing clones stem from an unresolved V gene, and the remainder is unexplained. For this sample the table gives just under 80,000 clones, of which over 85% were detected only once. Roughly 1% of the sample is taken by the ten largest. CDR1 is given as SGHAT and CDR2 as FQNNGV, both from the germline V gene. V sheds 5 bases and J sheds 0 bases, leaving 11 bases between their ends. Taken from cysteine to phenylalanine, the CDR3 has 16 residues. Only the CDR3 DNA stays, 48 bases, in frame from base 1.

This TCR was recovered from a female donor with multiple sclerosis, enrolled in a pregnancy study. The V gene is TRBV11-2 and the J gene is TRBJ2-6, with no confidently assigned D gene. The source material was peripheral blood, sampled in the first trimester of pregnancy. At the DNA level, the sequence is TGTGCCAGCAGCGCAAGTGGGCACTCTGGGGCCAACGTCCTGACTTTC. Translated, this gives CASSASGHSGANVLTF. Reference TRBV11-2 and TRBJ2-6 genes cover what lies past the CDR3, so the full variable domain is EAGVAQSPRYKIIEKRQSVAFWCNPISGHATLYWYQQILGQGPKLLIQFQNNGVVDDSQLPKDRFSAERLKGVDSTLKIQPAKLEDSAVYLCASSASGHSGANVLTFGAGSRLTVL.